One and the same sample provided the 17 T cell receptor beta chains below, sequenced in a study of blood T cell repertoires in COVID-19. Produced via immunoSEQ multiplex PCR; TCRdb's table is partial and in-frame only. The sample yields fewer than 450,000 clones, 90% to 95% seen once. Source material: peripheral blood. The receptors derive from a woman under 30 who had recovered from COVID-19.

On this clone: The same CDR3 also results from other DNA sequences found in this sample. The gene calls are TRBV5-4 and TRBJ1-1; maybe TRBD1 (5 bases). Germline CDR1 and CDR2: SGHNT and YYREEE (reference sequence). Trimming removed 2 bases at V and 5 bases at J, with 10 bases between. This CDR3 has 13 residues. CDR3 in DNA: TGTGCCAGCAGCTTTTGGGGGGGGACTGAAGCTTTCTTT. It encodes CASSFWGGTEAFF.

A note on this clone: The CDR3 carries no conserved terminal phenylalanine or tryptophan, so it likely arises from a read error. Because the CDR3's place on the DNA is in doubt, the DNA is left out and the CDR3 is given as listed by TCRdb. V is TRBV5-6 and J is TRBJ1-4; TRBD1 reflects the table's D call only, with no check against the DNA. The CDR3 adds up to 14 amino acids, both ends counted. CDR1 is SGHDT, CDR2 YYEEEE, per germline. This chain's CDR3 is CASSLRTGGERILV.

The V and J genes are TRBV7-7 and TRBJ1-2; D may be TRBD1 (6 bases). Germline V gene sequence: CDR1 SSHAT, CDR2 FNYEAQ (reference sequence). The CDR3 is made up of 13 amino acids. The CDR3 DNA reads TGTGCAGTAGGGGGTAGGGGAAACTATGGCTACACCTTC. Protein sequence: CAVGGRGNYGYTF.

CDR3 in DNA: TGTGCCAGCAGTGACTACAGGTTGTACTATGGCTACACCTTC. Translation: CASSDYRLYYGYTF. V usage is TRBV25-1 and J usage is TRBJ1-2; D might be TRBD1 (5 bases). The CDR3 runs to 14 residues. The V gene lost 3 bases and the J gene lost 3 bases, with 11 bases spanning the gap. Germline CDR1 is MGHDK and CDR2 is SYGVNS.

The chain joins TRBV6-5 to TRBJ1-1, with D possibly matching TRBD1 (5 bases). Trimming cost V 0 bases and J 4 bases, with 12 bases left between them. The CDR3 is made up of 15 amino acids. CDR1 and CDR2 from the germline V gene are MNHEY and SVGAGI. The CDR3 protein is CASSYSPGESTEAFF. The CDR3 nucleotides are TGTGCCAGCAGTTACTCTCCGGGGGAGTCCACTGAAGCTTTCTTT.

This chain uses TRBV18 with TRBJ2-7; D is perhaps TRBD1 (5 bases). CDR1 KGHSH and CDR2 LQKENI come from the germline V gene. Deletions cut 3 bases from V and 6 bases from J, with 12 bases between. CDR3 size: 13 residues. The CDR3, as DNA: TGTGCCAGCTCACCGTCTGGGGCAGGCGAGCAGTACGTC. As protein: CASSPSGAGEQYV.

The chain couples TRBV27 to TRBJ2-5, with D perhaps matching TRBD1 (6 bases). The CDR3 consists of 15 residues. Germline V gives CDR1 MNHEY, CDR2 SMNVEV (reference sequence). Trimming stripped 0 bases from V and 10 bases from J, with 18 bases between. The CDR3 DNA follows: TGTGCCAGCAGTTTATCAACGGGGCCAGAGGGGGTCCAGTACTTC. Its translation: CASSLSTGPEGVQYF.

The V call is TRBV19, the J call TRBJ2-5; D is perhaps TRBD2 (5 bases). The CDR3 is made up of 12 amino acids. The germline CDR1 and CDR2 sequences are LNHDA and SQIVND (reference sequence). The V and J ends lost 8 bases and 2 bases respectively, with 9 bases between them. The CDR3 DNA follows: TGTGCCAGTGGGAGTGGGCAAGAGACCCAGTACTTC. Protein sequence: CASGSGQETQYF.

In the case of this clone: One end of the junction varies from germline; a read error may be responsible. The chain employs TRBV11-2 and TRBJ2-3; possible D gene TRBD1, 5 bases. Germline V lookup: CDR1 SGHAT, CDR2 FQNNGV. This CDR3 is 16 amino acids long. CDR3 sequence: CASGLDTDTSTDTQYF. CDR3 nucleotide sequence: TGTGCCAGCGGCTTGGACACAGATACTAGCACAGATACGCAGTATTTT.

This chain uses TRBV6-2 or TRBV6-3 with TRBJ2-1; TRBD2 might be the D (7 bases). The germline V and J ends were trimmed by 0 bases and 7 bases, with 16 bases remaining between them. The length of the CDR3 is 16 residues. Per germline, CDR1 MNHEY and CDR2 SVGEGT. CDR3 nucleotide sequence: TGTGCCAGCAGTTACTCGCCCGGGCGGGGGCAAAATGAGCAGTTCTTC. Encoded protein: CASSYSPGRGQNEQFF.

This clone was seen just once. The chain uses TRBV6-5 and TRBJ1-2; 8 nucleotides agree with TRBD1. From germline, CDR1 is MNHEY and CDR2 SVGAGI. The CDR3 spans 13 residues. Trimming took 6 bases from V and 2 from J; bases not matched to a gene: 2. The CDR3 here is CASRRTGNYGYTF. The CDR3 DNA is TGTGCCAGCAGAAGGACAGGGAACTATGGCTACACCTTC.

This clone has a handful of counts. V is TRBV5-1 and J is TRBJ2-1, with D possibly TRBD2 on 5 matching bases. V lost 1 base to trimming and J lost 4 bases, with 12 bases between them. In germline, CDR1 is SGHRS, CDR2 YFSETQ. CDR3 size: 15 residues. The CDR3 nucleotides read TGCGCCAGCAGCTTGAGGCGGGCGGAGTACAATGAGCAGTTCTTC. This encodes CASSLRRAEYNEQFF.

The chain joins TRBV6-5 to TRBJ2-7; 10 bases are shared with TRBD1. The CDR3 totals 14 residues. Germline V CDR1 and CDR2: MNHEY, SVGAGI. The ends lost 10 bases at V and 4 bases at J; junction bases unmatched: 10. The CDR3 nucleotides are TGTGCCATAACCCCGACAGGGGGCAAATACGAGCAGTACGTC. It is translated as CAITPTGGKYEQYV.

This sequence joins TRBV6-2 or TRBV6-3 and TRBJ1-2; possible D gene TRBD1, 6 bases. Trimming took off 0 bases at V and 8 bases at J, with 16 bases between the two ends. This CDR3 is built from 15 residues. CDR1 is MNHEY and CDR2 is SVGEGT in the germline V gene. The CDR3 spells CASSYSRQGRGGYTF. Written as DNA, the CDR3 is TGTGCCAGCAGTTACTCGCGCCAGGGGCGTGGAGGCTACACCTTC.

The chain employs TRBV7-2 and TRBJ1-2, with D perhaps matching TRBD1 (5 bases). V was cut by 5 bases and J by 8 bases, with 15 bases left in between. The germline V gene has CDR1 SGHTA and CDR2 FQGNSA. This CDR3 contains 13 residues. CDR3 sequence reads: CASSPDITRGYTF. CDR3 coding DNA: TGTGCCAGCAGCCCGGACATCACCAGGGGCTACACCTTC. Full variable domain (outside the CDR3, taken from reference TRBV7-2 and TRBJ1-2): GAGVSQSPSNKVTEKGKDVELRCDPISGHTALYWYRQSLGQGLEFLIYFQGNSAPDKSGLPSDRFSAERTGGSVSTLTIQRTQQEDSAVYLCASSPDITRGYTFGSGTRLTVV.

This clone has more than one count but fewer than ten. The chain joins TRBV7-2 to TRBJ1-2; 7 nucleotides line up with TRBD1. This CDR3 region has 16 residues. V lost 5 bases to trimming and J lost 8 bases; unmatched junction nucleotides: 17. Germline V gives CDR1 SGHTA, CDR2 FQGNSA. The CDR3 loop is CASSRGTAMLSYGYTF. The CDR3 DNA reads TGTGCCAGCAGCCGGGGGACAGCCATGCTTTCGTACGGCTACACCTTC.

V usage is TRBV11-2 and J usage is TRBJ1-1, with D possibly matching TRBD1 (5 bases). This CDR3 contains 13 residues. The V end lost 5 bases, the J end lost 7 bases, and 14 bases lay between the germline ends. Germline V gives CDR1 SGHAT, CDR2 FQNNGV. CDR3 DNA sequence: TGTGCCAGCAGCCCCATCGGGCAGGGTGAAGCTTTCTTT. As protein: CASSPIGQGEAFF.